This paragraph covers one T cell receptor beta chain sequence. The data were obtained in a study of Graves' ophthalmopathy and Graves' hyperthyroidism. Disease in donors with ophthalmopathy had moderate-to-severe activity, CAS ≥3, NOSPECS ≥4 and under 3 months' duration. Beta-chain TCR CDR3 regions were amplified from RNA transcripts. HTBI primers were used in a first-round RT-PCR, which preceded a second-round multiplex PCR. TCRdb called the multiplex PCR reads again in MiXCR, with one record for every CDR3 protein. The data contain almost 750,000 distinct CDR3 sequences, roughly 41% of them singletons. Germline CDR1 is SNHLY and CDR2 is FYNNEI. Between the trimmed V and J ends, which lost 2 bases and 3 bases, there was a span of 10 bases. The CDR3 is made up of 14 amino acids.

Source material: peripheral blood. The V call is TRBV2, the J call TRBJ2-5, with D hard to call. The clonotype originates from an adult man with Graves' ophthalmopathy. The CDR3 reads CASSERVAEETQYF. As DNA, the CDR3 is TGTGCCAGCAGTGAAAGAGTGGCTGAAGAGACCCAGTACTTC. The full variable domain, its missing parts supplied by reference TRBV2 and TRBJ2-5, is EPEVTQTPSHQVTQMGQEVILRCVPISNHLYFYWYRQILGQKVEFLVSFYNNEISEKSEIFDDQFSVERPDGSNFTLKIRSTKLEDSAMYFCASSERVAEETQYFGPGTRLLVL.